Following are 11 T cell receptor beta chains from one sample sequenced in a study of T cell repertoires in cytomegalovirus infection. Which antigens these TCRs recognize remains unknown. A single record per CDR3 protein comes from TCRdb applying MiXCR to the reads. The profile covers 100,000 to 150,000 distinct CDR3 sequences, with roughly a quarter appearing a single time and roughly 35% taken by the ten largest. Sequenced: PBMCs, sequenced either directly or after in vitro stimulation (not recorded which). Every receptor here comes from a human donor in good health (CMV status not recorded). Some clones in this sample may be carry-over from other donors' samples.

This clonotype was recorded a few times. The CDR3 is CASSQLIMTSGRAAEQFF. The CDR3 DNA reads as TGCGCCAGCAGCCAATTGATCATGACTAGCGGGAGGGCCGCTGAGCAGTTCTTC. The chain carries TRBV4-3 and TRBJ2-1; 14 bases map to TRBD2. Germline assignment: CDR1 LGHNA and CDR2 YSLEER. Germline trimming cut 2 bases from V and 9 bases from J; bases unmatched to any gene: 12. The CDR3 spans 18 residues.

This sequence joins TRBV6-1 and TRBJ2-7, with 8 nucleotides matching TRBD2. The CDR3 contains 13 residues. Per the germline V gene, CDR1 is MNHNS and CDR2 is SASEGT. CDR3 DNA: TGTGGAAGTAGACTAGCGATCGACTACGAGCAGTACTTC. This sequence encodes CGSRLAIDYEQYF.

There are a few counts of this clonotype. The gene calls are TRBV28 and TRBJ2-3; D unclear. V lost 7 bases and J lost 1, with 12 bases in between. This CDR3 has 14 amino acids. In germline, CDR1 is MDHEN, CDR2 SYDVKM. The CDR3 DNA sequence: TGTGCCAGCAAATGGGAACCAGGCACAGATACGCAGTATTTT. Encoded protein: CASKWEPGTDTQYF.

This clonotype came up many times. V and J are TRBV7-6 and TRBJ1-1, with D tentatively TRBD1 (5 bases). The CDR3 consists of 14 residues. CDR1 is SGHVS and CDR2 is FNYEAQ in the germline V gene. The ends were cut back, 1 base at V and 0 bases at J, with 6 bases in the middle. The CDR3 here is CASSLGDLNTEAFF. For the CDR3, the DNA is TGTGCCAGCAGCTTAGGGGACTTGAACACTGAAGCTTTCTTT. The full variable domain, rest sourced from reference TRBV7-6 and TRBJ1-1, is GAGVSQSPRYKVTKRGQDVALRCDPISGHVSLYWYRQALGQGPEFLTYFNYEAQQDKSGLPNDRFSAERPEGSISTLTIQRTEQRDSAMYRCASSLGDLNTEAFFGQGTRLTVV.

This clonotype was seen many times. The chain has TRBV7-2 and TRBJ1-1, with D possibly matching TRBD1 (5 bases). This CDR3 spans 13 amino acids. Germline V gives CDR1 SGHTA, CDR2 FQGNSA. The V end lost 5 bases, the J end lost 6 bases, and 13 bases lay between the germline ends. The CDR3 protein is CASSRDPGSEAFF. CDR3 bases: TGTGCCAGCAGCCGGGACCCCGGGTCTGAAGCTTTCTTT.

This chain joins TRBV7-9 and TRBJ2-1; D could derive from TRBD1 or TRBD2 (5 bases each). V was trimmed by 5 bases and J by 0 bases, leaving 11 bases between them. The CDR3 consists of 15 residues. The germline V gene encodes CDR1 SEHNR and CDR2 FQNEAQ (reference sequence). CDR3 residues: CASSPRDASYNEQFF. The CDR3 region has the DNA TGTGCCAGCAGCCCCAGGGACGCCTCCTACAATGAGCAGTTCTTC.

The rearrangement uses TRBV19 and TRBJ2-5; the D gene is possibly TRBD2 (5 bases). The germline V and J ends were trimmed by 2 bases and 4 bases, with 11 bases remaining between them. CDR1 LNHDA and CDR2 SQIVND come from the germline V gene (reference sequence). The CDR3 has 14 amino acids. DNA of the CDR3: TGTGCCAGTAGTATAAGCGGTGGTGGAGAGACCCAGTACTTC. Protein sequence: CASSISGGGETQYF.

This rearrangement joins TRBV30 to TRBJ2-5; D is unclear. The CDR3 extends over 14 amino acids. Germline values: CDR1 GTSNPN, CDR2 SVGIG (reference sequence). The germline V and J ends were trimmed by 3 bases and 2 bases, with 13 bases remaining between them. CDR3 DNA sequence: TGTGCCTGGAGGTCCCGGGTTGGTCAAGAGACCCAGTACTTC. This codes for CAWRSRVGQETQYF.

This clonotype was counted ten times or more. V and J are TRBV7-9 and TRBJ1-1, with 10 positions matching TRBD1. With 6 bases clipped from V and 2 bases from J, the junction kept 12 bases outside the gene matches. CDR3 size: 17 residues. Germline loops: CDR1 SEHNR, CDR2 FQNEAQ (reference sequence). CDR3 coding DNA: TGTGCCAGCAGTTTATCCGGGACAGGGGTCCCAAACACTGAAGCTTTCTTT. This codes for CASSLSGTGVPNTEAFF.

This clonotype showed up just once. In DNA, the CDR3 is TGTGCCAGCAGCTTATCCGCGGGACAGTACTACGAGCAGTACTTC. This codes for CASSLSAGQYYEQYF. This chain links TRBV7-2 with TRBJ2-7; D might be TRBD1 (7 bases). V was cut by 2 bases and J by 3 bases, with 14 bases left in between. CDR3 size: 15 residues. The germline V gene encodes CDR1 SGHTA and CDR2 FQGNSA.

The V gene is TRBV20-1, the J gene TRBJ1-3; D is unclear. The germline CDR1 and CDR2 sequences are DFQATT and SNEGSKA (reference sequence). Trimming removed 3 bases from V and 3 bases from J, with 12 bases in between. The CDR3 has 14 residues. The CDR3 DNA sequence: TGCAGTGCTAGCGGCGGACGGAATGGAAACACCATATATTTT. It is translated as CSASGGRNGNTIYF.